The 15 T cell receptor beta chains listed next were all sequenced from one sample in a study of blood T cell repertoires in COVID-19. Using immunoSEQ multiplex PCR, the repertoire was profiled, and TCRdb retains in-frame clones only, with some absent. This sample yields about 85,000 clones, of which under 85% are seen a single time; 10% to 12% belongs to the top ten. The sample taken for sequencing was peripheral blood. These receptor sequences come from a man between 65 and 85 years old with acute or convalescent COVID-19.

This clone was observed many times. This chain links TRBV5-6 with TRBJ1-2; D might be TRBD1 (6 bases). The CDR3 has 16 amino acids. Germline V lookup: CDR1 SGHDT, CDR2 YYEEEE. The V gene lost 4 bases and the J gene lost 8 bases, with 24 bases spanning the gap. CDR3 protein: CASSAGRQAPGEGYTF. CDR3 nucleotide sequence: TGTGCCAGCAGCGCCGGACGACAGGCCCCCGGGGAAGGCTACACCTTC.

This chain links TRBV28 with TRBJ2-3; no clear D. Looked up from germline, CDR1 is MDHEN and CDR2 is SYDVKM. This CDR3 has 11 residues. The germline V and J ends were trimmed by 5 bases and 4 bases, with 4 bases remaining between them. The CDR3 is CASSHPDTQYF. In DNA, the CDR3 is TGTGCCAGCAGTCATCCAGATACGCAGTATTTT.

V gene TRBV18 combines with J gene TRBJ2-7; 11 bases fit TRBD2. Per germline, CDR1 KGHSH and CDR2 LQKENI. The trim removed 3 bases at V and 5 bases at J, leaving 12 bases unmatched. This CDR3 has 17 residues. CDR3 in DNA: TGTGCCAGCTCACCGAGGTCTAGCGGGGGGCCGCCCCACGAGCAGTACTTC. Translating gives CASSPRSSGGPPHEQYF.

V is TRBV4-1 and J is TRBJ2-1; TRBD2 matches 12 bases. V lost 3 bases and J lost 7; bases outside the gene matches: 7. The V gene's germline CDR1 is MGHRA and CDR2 YSYEKL. CDR3 length: 16 residues. The CDR3 region is CASSHRLAGAGNEQFF. The CDR3 DNA is TGCGCCAGCAGCCACCGACTAGCGGGGGCGGGGAATGAGCAGTTCTTC.

The J gene is TRBJ2-7, the V gene TRBV7-3; TRBD2 matches 7 bases. The CDR3 spans 16 residues. Germline CDR1 SGHTA, CDR2 FQGTGA. Losses at the gene ends were 4 bases for V and 4 bases for J; bases not matched to a gene: 13. The CDR3 region has the DNA TGTGCCAGCAGCTCGAGCCGCGGGGGTAGAGAGTACGAGCAGTACTTC. It translates to CASSSSRGGREYEQYF.

In DNA, the CDR3 is TGCGCCAGCACTGCGATCGGCGGGGGCACCTTCAATGAGCAGTTCTTC. Translation: CASTAIGGGTFNEQFF. This chain uses TRBV5-1 with TRBJ2-1; tentatively, D is TRBD2 (7 bases). This CDR3 region has 16 residues. V dropped 6 bases and J dropped 6 bases, with 22 bases sitting between them. Germline V gene data show CDR1 as SGHRS and CDR2 as YFSETQ.

This sequence joins TRBV5-6 and TRBJ2-7, with 7 bases identical to TRBD2. Per germline, CDR1 SGHDT and CDR2 YYEEEE. CDR3 length: 15 amino acids. The ends lost 0 bases at V and 6 bases at J; junction bases unmatched: 9. For the CDR3, the DNA is TGTGCCAGCAGCTTGGGCACTAGCGCTTGGGGCGAGCAGTACGTC. Its protein is CASSLGTSAWGEQYV.

This chain links TRBV16 with TRBJ2-5; TRBD1 matches at 9 bases. Unmatched junction bases numbered 6, after V lost 2 bases and J lost 5 bases. Germline V gene lookup returns CDR1 KGHSY and CDR2 FQNENV. This CDR3 region has 15 residues. Here the CDR3 reads CASSQGQGRQETQYF. The DNA for the CDR3 is TGTGCCAGCAGCCAAGGACAGGGGCGCCAGGAGACCCAGTACTTC.

The V gene is TRBV6-1, the J gene TRBJ1-3; 10 nucleotides align to TRBD1. CDR3 size: 16 residues. The germline CDR1 and CDR2 sequences are MNHNS and SASEGT. With 2 bases clipped from V and 0 bases from J, the junction kept 1 base outside the gene matches. The CDR3 nucleotides read TGTGCCAGCAGTGAATGGACAGGGGGCTCTGGAAACACCATATATTTT. This translates into CASSEWTGGSGNTIYF.

This chain joins TRBV7-8 and TRBJ2-5, with 11 nucleotides matching TRBD2. Per the germline V gene, CDR1 is SGHVS and CDR2 is FQNEAQ. After removal of 1 base from V and 4 bases from J, the junction contained 5 bases not matched to a gene. The CDR3 covers 16 residues. CDR3: CASSLVLAGGRETQYF. The CDR3 nucleotides are TGTGCCAGCAGCTTAGTCCTAGCGGGAGGTCGAGAGACCCAGTACTTC.

J is TRBJ1-5 and V is TRBV2; 8 bases are shared with TRBD1. This CDR3 is built from 14 residues. CDR1 is SNHLY, CDR2 FYNNEI, per germline. The trim removed 5 bases at V and 7 bases at J, leaving 7 bases unmatched. This CDR3 is CASSPMDRAQPQHF. Here the CDR3 DNA reads TGTGCCAGCAGTCCTATGGACAGGGCCCAGCCCCAGCATTTT.

V usage is TRBV18 and J usage is TRBJ1-2, with 9 bases aligning to TRBD1. This CDR3 is 16 amino acids long. Germline lookup yields CDR1 KGHSH and CDR2 LQKENI. V lost 1 base and J lost 1; bases outside the gene matches: 4. As DNA, the CDR3 is TGTGCCAGCTCACCACAGAGGACAGGGGATAACTATGGCTACACCTTC. Translated: CASSPQRTGDNYGYTF.

J is TRBJ2-1 and V is TRBV28, with 9 positions matching TRBD2. The CDR3 length is 14 residues. The germline V gene encodes CDR1 MDHEN and CDR2 SYDVKM. V was pared by 6 bases and J by 15 bases, with 15 bases of the junction left unmatched. The CDR3 DNA reads as TGTGCCAGCAGCACTCCACTAACCGGGACTAGCCCGTTCTTC. This gives the protein CASSTPLTGTSPFF.

CDR3 residues: CASSLLRRGLHTDTQYF. As DNA, the CDR3 is TGTGCCAGCAGCTTGTTGAGGAGGGGGCTCCACACAGATACGCAGTATTTT. V gene TRBV5-4 combines with J gene TRBJ2-3; possibly TRBD1 for D (7 bases). Germline V gives CDR1 SGHNT, CDR2 YYREEE (reference sequence). Trimming stripped 1 base from V and 2 bases from J, with 17 bases between. CDR3 size: 17 residues. Full variable domain (rest looked up from reference TRBV5-4 and TRBJ2-3): ETGVTQSPTHLIKTRGQQVTLRCSSQSGHNTVSWYQQALGQGPQFIFQYYREEENGRGNFPPRFSGLQFPNYSSELNVNALELDDSALYLCASSLLRRGLHTDTQYFGPGTRLTVL.

This clone was picked up a small number of times. This chain joins TRBV3-1 (or the pseudogene TRBV3-2) and TRBJ1-1, with D hard to call. Germline CDR1 and CDR2: LGHDT and YNNKEL (reference sequence). The CDR3 consists of 17 residues. The ends were cut back, 3 bases at V and 2 bases at J, with 19 bases in the middle. Written as DNA, the CDR3 is TGTGCCAGCAGCCATTCCCCGGGGTGGCAGATTAACACTGAAGCTTTCTTT. Translating it yields CASSHSPGWQINTEAFF.